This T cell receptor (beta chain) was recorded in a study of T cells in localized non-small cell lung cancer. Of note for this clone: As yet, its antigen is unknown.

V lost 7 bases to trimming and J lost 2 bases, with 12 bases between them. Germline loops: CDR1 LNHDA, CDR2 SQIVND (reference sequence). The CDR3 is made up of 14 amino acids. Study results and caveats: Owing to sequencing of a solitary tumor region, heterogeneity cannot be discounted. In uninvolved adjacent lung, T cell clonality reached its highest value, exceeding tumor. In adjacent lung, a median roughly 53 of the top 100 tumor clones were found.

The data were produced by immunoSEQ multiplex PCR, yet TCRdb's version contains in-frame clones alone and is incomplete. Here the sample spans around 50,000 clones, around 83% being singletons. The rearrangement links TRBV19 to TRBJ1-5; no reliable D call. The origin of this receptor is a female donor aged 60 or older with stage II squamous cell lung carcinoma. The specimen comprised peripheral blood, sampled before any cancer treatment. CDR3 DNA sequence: TGTGCCAGTATGGATGGACCTGGCAATCAGCCCCAGCATTTT. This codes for CASMDGPGNQPQHF.